This TCR beta chain stems from a study of blood T cell repertoires in COVID-19. Some clones are missing from TCRdb's copy, which holds only in-frame ones; the method was immunoSEQ multiplex PCR. The profile covers 150,000 to 200,000 clones, with 85% appearing a single time and about 0.91% taken by the ten largest. CDR1 and CDR2 (germline): MDHEN, SYDVKM. With 5 bases removed from V and 0 bases from J, the gap between germline ends came to 17 bases. The CDR3 loop spans 16 amino acids. The chain has TRBV28 and TRBJ2-7, with a tentative D call TRBD2 (6 bases). Sequencing was done on a sample of peripheral blood. This TCR derives from a man between 60 and 75 years old with COVID-19, enrolled during active disease. CDR3 sequence (DNA): TGTGCCAGCAGTGGGCGGGGCTCGCGGGACTCCTACGAGCAGTACTTC. This encodes CASSGRGSRDSYEQYF.